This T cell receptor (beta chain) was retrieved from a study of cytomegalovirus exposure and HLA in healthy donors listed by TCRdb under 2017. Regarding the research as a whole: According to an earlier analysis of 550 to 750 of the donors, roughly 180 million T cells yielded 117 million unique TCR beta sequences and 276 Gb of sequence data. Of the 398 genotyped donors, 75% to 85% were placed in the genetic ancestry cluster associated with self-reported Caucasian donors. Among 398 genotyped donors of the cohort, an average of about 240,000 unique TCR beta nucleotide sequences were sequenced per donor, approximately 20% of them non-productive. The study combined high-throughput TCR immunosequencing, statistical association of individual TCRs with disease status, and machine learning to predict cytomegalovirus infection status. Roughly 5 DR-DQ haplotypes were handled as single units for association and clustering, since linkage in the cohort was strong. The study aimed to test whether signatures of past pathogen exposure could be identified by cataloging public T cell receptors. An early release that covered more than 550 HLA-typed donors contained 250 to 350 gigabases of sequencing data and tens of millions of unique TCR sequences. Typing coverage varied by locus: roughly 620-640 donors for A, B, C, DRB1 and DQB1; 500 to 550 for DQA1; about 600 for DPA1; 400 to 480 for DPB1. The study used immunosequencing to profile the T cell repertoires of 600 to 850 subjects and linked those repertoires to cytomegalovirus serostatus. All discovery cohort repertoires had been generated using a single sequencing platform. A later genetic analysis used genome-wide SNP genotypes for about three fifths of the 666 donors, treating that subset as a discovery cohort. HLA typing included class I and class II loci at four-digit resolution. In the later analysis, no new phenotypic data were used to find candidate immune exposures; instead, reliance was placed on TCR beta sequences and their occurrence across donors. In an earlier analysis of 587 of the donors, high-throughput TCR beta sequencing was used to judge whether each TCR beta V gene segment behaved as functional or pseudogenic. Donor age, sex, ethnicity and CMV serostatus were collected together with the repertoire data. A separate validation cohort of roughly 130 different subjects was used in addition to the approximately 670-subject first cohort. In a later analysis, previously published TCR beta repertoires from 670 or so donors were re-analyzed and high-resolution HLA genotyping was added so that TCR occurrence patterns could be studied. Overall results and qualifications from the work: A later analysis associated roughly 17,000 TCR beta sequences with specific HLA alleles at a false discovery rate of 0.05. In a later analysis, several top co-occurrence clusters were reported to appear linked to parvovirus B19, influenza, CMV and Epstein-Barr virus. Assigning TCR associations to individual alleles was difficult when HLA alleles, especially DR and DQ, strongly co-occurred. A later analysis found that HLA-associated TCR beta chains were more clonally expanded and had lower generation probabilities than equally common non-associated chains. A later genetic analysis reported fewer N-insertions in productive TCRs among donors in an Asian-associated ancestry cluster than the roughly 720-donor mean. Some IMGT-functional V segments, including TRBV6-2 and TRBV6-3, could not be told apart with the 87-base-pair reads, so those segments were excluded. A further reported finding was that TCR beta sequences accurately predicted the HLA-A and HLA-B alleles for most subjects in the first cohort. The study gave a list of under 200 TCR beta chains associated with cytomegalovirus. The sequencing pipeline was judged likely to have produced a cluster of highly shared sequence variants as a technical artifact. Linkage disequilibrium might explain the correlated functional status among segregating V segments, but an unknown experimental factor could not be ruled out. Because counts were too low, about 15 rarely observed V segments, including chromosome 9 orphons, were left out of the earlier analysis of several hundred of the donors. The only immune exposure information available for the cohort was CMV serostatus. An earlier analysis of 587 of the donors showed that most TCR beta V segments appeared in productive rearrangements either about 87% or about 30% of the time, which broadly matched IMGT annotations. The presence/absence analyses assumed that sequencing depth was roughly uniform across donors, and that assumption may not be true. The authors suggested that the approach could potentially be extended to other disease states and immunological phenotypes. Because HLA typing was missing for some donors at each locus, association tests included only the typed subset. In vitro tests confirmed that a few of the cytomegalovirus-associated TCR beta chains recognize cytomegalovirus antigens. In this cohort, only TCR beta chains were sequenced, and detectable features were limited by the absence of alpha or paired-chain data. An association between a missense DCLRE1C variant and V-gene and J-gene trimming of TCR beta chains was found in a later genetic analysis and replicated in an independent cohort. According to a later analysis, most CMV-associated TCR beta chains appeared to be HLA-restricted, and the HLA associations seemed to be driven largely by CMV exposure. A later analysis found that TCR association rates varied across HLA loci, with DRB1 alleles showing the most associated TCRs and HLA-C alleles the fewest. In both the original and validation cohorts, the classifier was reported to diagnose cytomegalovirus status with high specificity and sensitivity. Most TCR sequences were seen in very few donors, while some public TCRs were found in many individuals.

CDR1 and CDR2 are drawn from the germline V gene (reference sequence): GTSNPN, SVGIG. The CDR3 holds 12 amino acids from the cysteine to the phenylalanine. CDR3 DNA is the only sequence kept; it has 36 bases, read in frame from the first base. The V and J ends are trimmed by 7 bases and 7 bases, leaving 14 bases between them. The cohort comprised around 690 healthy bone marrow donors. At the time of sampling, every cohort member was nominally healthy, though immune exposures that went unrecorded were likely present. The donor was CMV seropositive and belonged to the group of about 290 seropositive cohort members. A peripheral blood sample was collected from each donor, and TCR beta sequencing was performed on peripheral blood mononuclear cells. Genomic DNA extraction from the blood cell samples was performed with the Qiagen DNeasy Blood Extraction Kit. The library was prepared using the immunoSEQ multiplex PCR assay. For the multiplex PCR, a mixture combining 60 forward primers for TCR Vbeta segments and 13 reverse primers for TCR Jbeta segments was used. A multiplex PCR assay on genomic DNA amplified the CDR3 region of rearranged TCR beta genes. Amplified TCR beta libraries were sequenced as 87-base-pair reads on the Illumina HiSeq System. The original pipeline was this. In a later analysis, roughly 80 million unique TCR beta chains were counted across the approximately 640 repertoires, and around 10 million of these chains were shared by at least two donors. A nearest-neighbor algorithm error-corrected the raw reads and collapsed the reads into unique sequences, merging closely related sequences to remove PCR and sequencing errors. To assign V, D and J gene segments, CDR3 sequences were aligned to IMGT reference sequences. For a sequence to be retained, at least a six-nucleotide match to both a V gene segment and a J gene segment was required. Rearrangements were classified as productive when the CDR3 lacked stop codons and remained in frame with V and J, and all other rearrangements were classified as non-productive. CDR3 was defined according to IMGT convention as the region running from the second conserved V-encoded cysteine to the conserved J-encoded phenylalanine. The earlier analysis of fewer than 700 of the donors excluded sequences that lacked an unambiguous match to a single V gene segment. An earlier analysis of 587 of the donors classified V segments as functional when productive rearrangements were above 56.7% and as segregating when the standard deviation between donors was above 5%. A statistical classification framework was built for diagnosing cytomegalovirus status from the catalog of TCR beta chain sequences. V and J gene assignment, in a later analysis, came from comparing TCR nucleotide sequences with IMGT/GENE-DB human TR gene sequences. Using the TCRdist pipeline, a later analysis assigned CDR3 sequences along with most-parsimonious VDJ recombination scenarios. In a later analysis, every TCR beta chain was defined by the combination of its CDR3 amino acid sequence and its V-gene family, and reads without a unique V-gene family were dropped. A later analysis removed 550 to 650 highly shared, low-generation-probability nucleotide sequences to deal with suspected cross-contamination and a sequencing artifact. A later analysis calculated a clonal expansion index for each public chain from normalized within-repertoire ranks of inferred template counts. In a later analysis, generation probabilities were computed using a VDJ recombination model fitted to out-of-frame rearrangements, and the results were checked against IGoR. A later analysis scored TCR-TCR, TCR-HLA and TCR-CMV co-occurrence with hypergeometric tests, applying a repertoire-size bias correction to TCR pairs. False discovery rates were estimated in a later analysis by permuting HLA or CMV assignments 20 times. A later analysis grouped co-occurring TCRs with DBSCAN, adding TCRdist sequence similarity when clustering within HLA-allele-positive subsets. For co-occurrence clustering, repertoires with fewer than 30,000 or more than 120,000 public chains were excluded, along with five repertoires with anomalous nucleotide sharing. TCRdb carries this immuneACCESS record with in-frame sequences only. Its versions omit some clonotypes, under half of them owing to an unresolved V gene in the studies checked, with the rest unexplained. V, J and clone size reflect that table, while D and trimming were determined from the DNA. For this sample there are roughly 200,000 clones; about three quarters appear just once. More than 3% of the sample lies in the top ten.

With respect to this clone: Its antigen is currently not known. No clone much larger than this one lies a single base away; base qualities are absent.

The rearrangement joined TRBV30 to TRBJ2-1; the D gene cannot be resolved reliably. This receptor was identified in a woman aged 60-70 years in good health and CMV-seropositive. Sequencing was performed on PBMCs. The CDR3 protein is CAFFGGGNEQFF. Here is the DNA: TGTGCCTTTTTTGGTGGCGGTAATGAGCAGTTCTTC.